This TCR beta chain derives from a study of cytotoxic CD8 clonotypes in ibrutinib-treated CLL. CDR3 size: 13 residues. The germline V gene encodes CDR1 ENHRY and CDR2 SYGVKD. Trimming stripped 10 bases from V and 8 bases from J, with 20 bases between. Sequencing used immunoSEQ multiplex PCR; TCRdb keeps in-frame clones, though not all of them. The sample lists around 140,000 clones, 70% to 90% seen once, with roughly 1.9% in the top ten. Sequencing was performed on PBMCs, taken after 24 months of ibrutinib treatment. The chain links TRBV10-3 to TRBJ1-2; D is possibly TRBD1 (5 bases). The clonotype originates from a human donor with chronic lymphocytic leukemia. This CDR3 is CATHGGDGNGYTF. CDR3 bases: TGTGCCACTCACGGGGGGGACGGAAACGGCTACACCTTC.